This TCR beta chain appears in the sequencing data of a study of preoperative IRX-2 immunotherapy in early breast cancer (dated by TCRdb to about 2019). Unmatched junction bases come to 5, with V trimmed by 2 bases and J by 4 bases. Counted from cysteine to phenylalanine, this CDR3 has 15 amino acids. The CDR3 DNA has 45 bases and is translated from base 1. The germline V gene encodes CDR1 SGHRS and CDR2 YFSETQ. The library was built by means of the immunoSEQ multiplex PCR assay. Held by TCRdb, this immuneACCESS table contains in-frame sequences only and omits some clones. Under half of the omission traces to an unresolved V gene where checked; the cause of the rest is unknown. For this sample the table gives 20,000 to 30,000 clones, of which around 89% were detected only once. The ten top clones hold approximately 9% of the sample. This sample's treatment or condition label indicates: preoperative locoregional IRX-2 cytokine immunotherapy. The samples were obtained from a phase Ib study that tested preoperative, locoregional IRX-2 cytokine immunotherapy designed to prime immune responses. The donors were early-stage breast cancer patients who were given IRX-2 prior to surgery.

Worth noting for this clone: Its cognate antigen has yet to be identified. No clone much larger than this one lies a single base away; base qualities are absent.

The sequence links TRBV5-1 to TRBJ2-1, and TRBD2 matches 8 of the central bases. The source is a human donor with breast cancer. The sample in question was tumor tissue, obtained after IRX-2 immunotherapy. The sequence in DNA is TGCGCCAGCAGCTTAGCGGGGGCTCTTTACAATGAGCAGTTCTTC. Its protein product is CASSLAGALYNEQFF.